This T cell receptor (beta chain) is from a study of cytomegalovirus exposure and HLA in healthy donors (dated by TCRdb to the late 2010s). With respect to the entire study: The 650 to 800 repertoires of the first cohort and the 95 to 150 validation repertoires were produced on the same platform, according to a later analysis. The study aimed to test whether cataloging public T cell receptors could reveal signatures of past pathogen exposure. A separate validation cohort of approximately 120 different subjects was used in addition to the 666-subject first cohort. High-throughput TCR immunosequencing, statistical association of individual TCRs with disease status, and machine learning were combined to predict cytomegalovirus infection status.

In regard to this clone: No cognate antigen has been identified for it. Base qualities were left out, and no much larger clone turns up one base away.

Libraries were built with the immunoSEQ multiplex PCR assay. On the study's bioinformatics: To diagnose cytomegalovirus status from the catalog of TCR beta chain sequences, a statistical classification framework was built. Not all clones reach the TCRdb copy of this immuneACCESS table, which keeps in-frame sequences only. Checked studies attribute under half of the gap to unresolved V genes and leave the rest unexplained. V and J calls and clone size follow that table, whereas D and trimming were derived from the DNA. This sample gives 150,000 to 200,000 clones in total; about 88% of them show up just once. About 3% of the sample rests with the top ten. Donors formed part of the validation cohort, which comprised 120 subjects and was distinct from the first cohort of 666 subjects. On the study overall, not on this receptor specifically: In vitro tests confirmed that three of the cytomegalovirus-associated TCR beta chains recognize cytomegalovirus antigens. While some public TCRs were present in many individuals, most TCR sequences turned up only very rarely across donors. The classifier was reported to diagnose cytomegalovirus status with high specificity and sensitivity in both the original and validation cohorts. A later analysis lacked HLA typing for the validation cohort, so it scored co-occurrence in that cohort across all 120 or so repertoires. A later analysis found that TCRs clustered in the first cohort also tended to co-occur in the 120 validation repertoires, with 94% of cluster scores above 0. A total of 150 or so TCR beta chains were listed by the study as associated with cytomegalovirus. It was suggested by the authors that the approach could potentially be generalized to other disease states and immunological phenotypes.

As encoded in the germline V gene, CDR1 is SNHLY while CDR2 is FYNNEI. The CDR3 starts with the cysteine, ends with the phenylalanine, and has 15 residues. Of all the DNA, just the CDR3 is kept, 45 bases in frame from base 1. Compared with germline, V lacks 6 bases and J lacks 3 bases; bases without a gene match: 8. The sequenced material came from PBMCs. The TCR sequence derives from a man aged 18 to 35 in good health and CMV-seronegative. The chain was built from TRBV2 and TRBJ2-3; the junction holds 8 bases that match TRBD2. The CDR3 in this case is CASSPSRGGTDTQYF. The nucleotide sequence reads TGTGCCAGCAGCCCCTCACGGGGGGGGACAGATACGCAGTATTTT.